Following are 27 T cell receptor beta chains from one sample sequenced in a study of regulatory T cells in long-lasting Graves disease. Time point defined: newly diagnosed GD, antithyroid drugs for less than 3 months. With RNA extracted from PBMCs as input, the TCR library was made. Assembly of TCR beta libraries relied on iRepertoire HTBI primers together with Arm-PCR of CDR3 regions. TCRdb reanalysed the multiplex PCR reads using MiXCR and keeps one entry per CDR3 protein. The sample comprises about 450,000 distinct CDR3 sequences, around 17% of which are singletons, and over 8.5% rests with the top ten. The sample was also linked to a second study, of T cells in Graves' hyperthyroidism and ophthalmopathy.

The specimen was peripheral blood mononuclear cells (PBMCs), collected at new diagnosis, from a patient treated with antithyroid drugs. Every receptor here comes from a woman aged 25 to 45 with Graves disease.

The chain joins TRBV5-1 to TRBJ2-3; 9 bases line up with TRBD2. Germline V gene sequence: CDR1 SGHRS, CDR2 YFSETQ. There are 15 residues in the CDR3. V was clipped by 4 bases and J by 2 bases; unmatched bases: 5. The CDR3 region is CASSTRTSDTDTQYF. The CDR3 DNA follows: TGCGCCAGCAGCACTCGGACTAGCGACACAGATACGCAGTATTTT.

This clonotype showed up just a few times. This rearrangement joins TRBV18 to TRBJ2-3; 7 bases are shared with TRBD2. With 8 bases clipped from V and 0 bases from J, the junction kept 8 bases outside the gene matches. Per the germline V gene, CDR1 is KGHSH and CDR2 is LQKENI. The CDR3 sequence is 15 residues long. In DNA, the CDR3 is TGTGCCAGCACCCTTAGCGGGCCTAGCACAGATACGCAGTATTTT. Its translation: CASTLSGPSTDTQYF.

This clonotype has ten or more counts. The genes are TRBV11-3 and TRBJ2-1; TRBD1 is a possible D gene (5 bases). V was trimmed by 4 bases and J by 8 bases, leaving 12 bases between them. The CDR3 extends over 13 amino acids. CDR1 is SGHNT, CDR2 YENEEA, per germline. The CDR3: CASSSQGLHEQFF. CDR3 sequence (DNA): TGTGCCAGCAGCTCCCAGGGTTTGCATGAGCAGTTCTTC.

The chain joins TRBV6-1 to TRBJ2-3, with D perhaps matching TRBD1 or TRBD2 (5 bases each). The CDR3 is 18 amino acids. Looked up from germline, CDR1 is MNHNS and CDR2 is SASEGT. V lost 6 bases and J 2 bases, leaving 24 bases between the germline ends. The CDR3 spells CASRGDGNPGFITDTQYF. The CDR3 region has the DNA TGTGCCAGCAGGGGGGACGGAAACCCGGGTTTTATCACAGATACGCAGTATTTT.

This clonotype was seen a handful of times. J is TRBJ2-1 and V is TRBV15; D ambiguous. This CDR3 region has 11 residues. The germline V gene has CDR1 LNHNV and CDR2 YYDKDF (reference sequence). Trimming took 4 bases from V and 8 from J, leaving 6 bases between them. The DNA of the CDR3 is TGTGCCACCAGCACGGAATATGAGCAGTTCTTC. It encodes CATSTEYEQFF. Drawing the rest from reference TRBV15 and TRBJ2-1, the complete variable domain is DAMVIQNPRYQVTQFGKPVTLSCSQTLNHNVMYWYQQKSSQAPKLLFHYYDKDFNNEADTPDNFQSRRPNTSFCFLDIRSPGLGDTAMYLCATSTEYEQFFGPGTRLTVL.

The gene calls are TRBV28 and TRBJ1-6, with D maybe TRBD1 (6 bases). The CDR3 spans 16 residues. In germline, CDR1 is MDHEN, CDR2 SYDVKM. With 5 bases removed from V and 0 bases from J, the gap between germline ends came to 11 bases. CDR3 region: CASSPRGFSYNSPLHF. CDR3 coding DNA: TGTGCCAGCAGTCCCAGGGGTTTCTCCTATAATTCACCCCTCCACTTT.

This clonotype has more than one count but fewer than ten. Possible read error: a much larger clone is one base away. The CDR3 end shows no conserved phenylalanine or tryptophan, and so a read error is likely. The V call is TRBV20-1, the J call TRBJ1-1; D gene ambiguous. CDR1 is DFQATT and CDR2 is SNEGSKA in the germline V gene (reference sequence). The V gene lost 3 bases and the J gene lost 7 bases, with 18 bases spanning the gap. The CDR3 totals 14 residues. The CDR3 region is CSASREGRPREAFL. The CDR3 DNA reads as TGCAGTGCTAGTAGGGAGGGTCGACCACGTGAAGCTTTCCTT.

This clonotype was counted many times. The rearrangement joins TRBV28 to TRBJ2-1, with TRBD2 matching over 7 bases. Germline V CDR1 and CDR2: MDHEN, SYDVKM. V lost 6 bases, J lost 2 bases, and 10 bases stayed unmatched. CDR3 length: 16 amino acids. The CDR3 DNA reads as TGTGCCAGCAGCTCTCTTGGCGGGAGAACCTACAATGAGCAGTTCTTC. It is translated as CASSSLGGRTYNEQFF.

This clonotype was seen many times. The chain is built from TRBV6-1 and TRBJ2-1; D gene unclear. Germline loops: CDR1 MNHNS, CDR2 SASEGT. V lost 5 bases, J lost 7 bases, and 18 bases lay in between. This CDR3 region has 15 residues. CDR3 amino acids: CASSLEQVGRNEQFF. The CDR3, as DNA: TGTGCCAGCAGTCTGGAGCAGGTGGGTAGGAATGAGCAGTTCTTC.

This clonotype has a count of ten or more. This chain connects TRBV28 to TRBJ2-2; no firm D call. The CDR3 has 16 amino acids. Germline loops: CDR1 MDHEN, CDR2 SYDVKM. V gave up 7 bases and J gave up 6 bases, with 21 bases separating them. Here the CDR3 DNA reads TGTGCCAGCACACACTTGGACCGCCGTTCGGCCGGGGAGCTGTTTTTT. It translates to CASTHLDRRSAGELFF. Using reference TRBV28 and TRBJ2-2 for the parts outside the CDR3, the full variable domain is DVKVTQSSRYLVKRTGEKVFLECVQDMDHENMFWYRQDPGLGLRLIYFSYDVKMKEKGDIPEGYSVSREKKERFSLILESASTNQTSMYLCASTHLDRRSAGELFFGEGSRLTVL.

The chain is built from TRBV20-1 and TRBJ2-7; D is undetermined. Trimming removed 6 bases at V and 3 bases at J, with 12 bases between. CDR3 length equals 12 residues. Germline assignment: CDR1 DFQATT and CDR2 SNEGSKA (reference sequence). The chain's CDR3 is CSARPEGYEQYF. Written as DNA, the CDR3 is TGCAGTGCCAGACCCGAAGGCTACGAGCAGTACTTC.

The chain employs TRBV7-9 and TRBJ2-5; 9 bases fit TRBD2. CDR3 length: 17 residues. The trim removed 3 bases at V and 0 bases at J, leaving 8 bases unmatched. The V gene's germline CDR1 is SEHNR and CDR2 FQNEAQ (reference sequence). In DNA form, the CDR3 reads TGTGCCAGCAGCTTCCTAGCGGGGAGCGAGTACCAAGAGACCCAGTACTTC. Its protein is CASSFLAGSEYQETQYF.

J is TRBJ2-1 and V is TRBV30; 8 nucleotides match TRBD2. Per the germline V gene, CDR1 is GTSNPN and CDR2 is SVGIG (reference sequence). This CDR3 region has 13 residues. The V gene end was trimmed by 4 bases and the J gene end by 7 bases; junction bases not matched to a gene: 6. The CDR3 region is CAWTLAGGNEQFF. The CDR3 DNA is TGTGCCTGGACCCTAGCGGGTGGGAATGAGCAGTTCTTC.

The sample holds a few counts of this clonotype. The chain has TRBV3-1 and TRBJ2-7; 8 bases fit TRBD1. The germline CDR1 and CDR2 sequences are LGHDT and YNNKEL (reference sequence). CDR3 length: 15 amino acids. Trimming at V came to 1 base and at J to 6 bases, leaving 8 bases not matched to a gene. The CDR3 DNA reads as TGTGCCAGCAGCCAAGCCCGGACAGGGTCCAGCGAGCAGTACTTC. Translating gives CASSQARTGSSEQYF.

This clonotype has just a few counts. The V and J genes are TRBV6-1 and TRBJ1-1; TRBD1 matches 9 bases. The germline gives CDR1 MNHNS, CDR2 SASEGT. J lost 1 base, V lost 6 bases, and 27 bases had no gene match. The length of the CDR3 is 22 residues. In nucleotides, the CDR3 is TGTGCCAGCAGGAGGGGGACAGGGTATATTTCGGGGATTTCATGGAAGAACACTGAAGCTTTCTTT. This sequence encodes CASRRGTGYISGISWKNTEAFF.

Of note for this clonotype: A much bigger clone sits one base away, suggesting this may be a read error. The chain is built from TRBV7-9 and TRBJ1-2; D is unresolved. Looked up from germline, CDR1 is SEHNR and CDR2 is FQNEAQ (reference sequence). CDR3 length: 14 residues. This CDR3 reads CASILWTYGYGCTF. The CDR3, as DNA: TGTGCCAGCATCCTTTGGACGTACGGATATGGCTGCACCTTC.

In the case of this clonotype: A read error may be the cause here, since a much bigger clone is one base away. The gene calls are TRBV4-1 and TRBJ2-5, with a weak D call TRBD1 (6 bases). The germline V gene encodes CDR1 MGHRA and CDR2 YSYEKL. The CDR3 spans 14 residues. Trimming stripped 3 bases from V and 4 bases from J, with 12 bases between. CDR3 sequence (DNA): TGCGCCAGCAGCCAGGACAGTGGAGTAGAGACCCAGTACTTC. Translating it yields CASSQDSGVETQYF.

This clonotype was picked up many times. The chain uses TRBV7-8 and TRBJ2-7; 15 bases fit TRBD2. Per germline, CDR1 SGHVS and CDR2 FQNEAQ. The CDR3 consists of 16 residues. Trimming took 5 bases from V and 5 from J; bases not matched to a gene: 7. CDR3 protein: CASSGGLAGGPDEQYF. The CDR3 DNA reads as TGTGCCAGCAGCGGAGGACTAGCGGGAGGGCCCGACGAGCAGTACTTC. The whole variable domain, remainder taken from reference TRBV7-8 and TRBJ2-7, is GAGVSQSPRYKVAKRGQDVALRCDPISGHVSLFWYQQALGQGPEFLTYFQNEAQLDKSGLPSDRFFAERPEGSVSTLKIQRTQQEDSAVYLCASSGGLAGGPDEQYFGPGTRLTVT.

This clonotype was recorded at least ten times. The rearrangement links TRBV3-1 to TRBJ2-6; D unclear. CDR3 length equals 15 residues. V was trimmed by 4 bases and J by 3 bases, leaving 10 bases between them. Germline V gene data show CDR1 as LGHDT and CDR2 as YNNKEL (reference sequence). The CDR3 coding sequence is TGTGCCAGCAGCCTAGTGCCTGGTGGGGCCAACGTCCTGACTTTC. This translates into CASSLVPGGANVLTF.

This clonotype has just a few counts. J is TRBJ2-5 and V is TRBV5-1; perhaps TRBD1 as D (5 bases). The V gene's germline CDR1 is SGHRS and CDR2 YFSETQ. This CDR3 region has 14 residues. The V end lost 4 bases, the J end lost 2 bases, and 12 bases lay between the germline ends. CDR3 coding DNA: TGCGCCAGCAGCCCCCAGGACACGCAAGAGACCCAGTACTTC. It yields the protein CASSPQDTQETQYF.

This clonotype was counted between two and nine times. The CDR3 nucleotides are TGTGCCAGCAGCCATGGGACTACCAACACCGGGGAGCTGTTTTTT. Protein: CASSHGTTNTGELFF. The chain is built from TRBV6-2 or TRBV6-3 and TRBJ2-2; 7 nucleotides align to TRBD2. Germline loops: CDR1 MNHEY, CDR2 SVGEGT. This CDR3 comprises 15 residues. The J segment lost 2 bases and the V segment lost 6 bases, leaving 6 bases of the junction unmatched.

The V gene is TRBV28, the J gene TRBJ1-1, with D tentatively TRBD1 (5 bases). CDR3 length: 14 residues. Germline CDR1 and CDR2: MDHEN and SYDVKM. The V gene lost 5 bases and the J gene lost 5 bases, with 15 bases spanning the gap. The CDR3 DNA sequence: TGTGCCAGCAGTATCATTGGGGGGGAGACTGAAGCTTTCTTT. Its protein is CASSIIGGETEAFF.

This clonotype has more than one count but fewer than ten. The chain combines TRBV29-1 with TRBJ2-6, with TRBD1 identical over 8 bases. This CDR3 region has 18 residues. The trim removed 1 base at V and 0 bases at J, leaving 8 bases unmatched. Germline values: CDR1 SQVTM, CDR2 ANQGSEA. CDR3 amino acids: CSVEGETGDSSGANVLTF. CDR3 sequence (DNA): TGCAGCGTTGAAGGAGAGACAGGGGACTCCTCTGGGGCCAACGTCCTGACTTTC.

The sample holds many counts of this clonotype. This sequence joins TRBV6-1 and TRBJ2-7; the D gene is possibly TRBD1 (5 bases). The CDR3 is 13 amino acids. The germline V gene encodes CDR1 MNHNS and CDR2 SASEGT. Trimming removed 3 bases at V and 2 bases at J, with 8 bases between. Here the CDR3 reads CASSDNRTYEQYF. The DNA of the CDR3 is TGTGCCAGCAGTGATAACAGGACCTACGAGCAGTACTTC.

This clonotype came up many times. The rearrangement uses TRBV6-2 or TRBV6-3 and TRBJ2-7; 12 bases line up with TRBD2. This CDR3 has 12 amino acids. From germline, CDR1 is MNHEY and CDR2 SVGEGT. After removal of 4 bases from V and 12 bases from J, the junction contained 4 bases not matched to a gene. Here the CDR3 DNA reads TGTGCCAGCAGTTCGATGACTAGCGGGAGGTACTTC. Translation gives CASSSMTSGRYF.

With regard to this clonotype: This may come from a read error, since a much larger clone is one base off. The chain has TRBV5-1 and TRBJ2-2, with D maybe TRBD2 (5 bases). Germline CDR1 and CDR2: SGHRS and YFSETQ. CDR3 length: 13 amino acids. CDR3: CASSLERPGEQFF. CDR3 DNA: TGCGCCAGCAGCTTGGAACGGCCCGGGGAGCAGTTTTTT.

There are many counts of this clonotype. V usage is TRBV6-2 or TRBV6-3 and J usage is TRBJ2-5; TRBD2 aligns across 7 bases. Unmatched junction bases numbered 9, after V lost 2 bases and J lost 6 bases. The CDR3 covers 15 residues. CDR1 and CDR2 from the germline V gene are MNHEY and SVGEGT. CDR3 DNA: TGTGCCAGCAGTTACGGGGGTGGGGGGGTAAAGACCCAGTACTTC. It translates to CASSYGGGGVKTQYF.